Listed below are T cell receptor beta chains from one sample, sequenced in a study of blood T cell repertoires in COVID-19. Some clones are missing from TCRdb's copy, which holds only in-frame ones; the method was immunoSEQ multiplex PCR. The profile shows about 310,000 clones, about 87% of them singletons. The sequenced material came from peripheral blood. All receptors derive from a woman aged 50 to 60 who had recovered from COVID-19. Both conserved end residues are part of each CDR3. The order of the fields is D gene, J gene, V gene, clone size, CDR3 DNA, CDR3 protein. D genes are given only for firm matches. Some rows mark clone size as missing; the rest say once, few, many or name a class of expanded clone.

-	TRBJ2-7	TRBV18	-	TGTGCCAGCTCACCACCCAACAGGCCCGCCTACGAGCAGTACTTC	CASSPPNRPAYEQYF
-	TRBJ1-1	TRBV6-5	-	TGTGCCAGCACCCAGTCGGGGAACACTGAAGCTTTCTTT	CASTQSGNTEAFF
-	TRBJ1-1	TRBV13	-	TGTGCCAGCAGTATGACAATCGTGAACACTGAAGCTTTCTTT	CASSMTIVNTEAFF
TRBD1	TRBJ2-3	TRBV28	-	TGTGCCAGCGGACCAGGGGGCTCTAGGACAGATACGCAGTATTTT	CASGPGGSRTDTQYF
TRBD2	TRBJ2-7	TRBV28	-	TGTGCCAGCAGTTTGAGGCTAGCGGGGGGGCTGGGCGAGCAGTACTTC	CASSLRLAGGLGEQYF
-	TRBJ2-7	TRBV4-3	-	TGCGCCAGCAGCCCCGCGGCAGGGGACTACGAGCAGTACTTC	CASSPAAGDYEQYF
-	TRBJ2-7	TRBV5-6	-	TGTGCCAGCATGTCCGCCTACGAGCAGTACTTC	CASMSAYEQYF
TRBD2	TRBJ2-1	TRBV4-3	-	TGCGCCAGCAGCCCTAGCGGGAACTCCTACAATGAGCAGTTCTTC	CASSPSGNSYNEQFF
TRBD2	TRBJ2-1	TRBV10-1	-	TGCGCCAGCAGTGAACTAGCGGGCACCTCCTACAATGAGCAGTTCTTC	CASSELAGTSYNEQFF
-	TRBJ1-2	TRBV10-3	few	TGTGCCATCAGTGAGTCGGCGGCAACCTTAGCCAACTATGGCTACACCTTC	CAISESAATLANYGYTF
TRBD1	TRBJ2-1	TRBV5-1	-	TGCGCCAGCAGCGACCAGGGGGTGATAGGGGGCTTCTTC	CASSDQGVIGGFF
-	TRBJ2-5	TRBV4-2	-	TGTGCCAGCAGCTCTCGACAGCAAGAGACCCAGTACTTC	CASSSRQQETQYF
TRBD2	TRBJ2-1	TRBV10-3	-	TGTGCCACGACTAGCGGGGGGTACAATGAGCAGTTCTTC	CATTSGGYNEQFF
-	TRBJ1-2	TRBV18	-	TGTGCCAGCTCACAGGACAGTAACTATGGCTACACCTTC	CASSQDSNYGYTF
-	TRBJ2-7	TRBV6-2/TRBV6-3	-	TGTGCCAGCAGTTTTGGGGGGTCGGGTGAGCAGTACTTC	CASSFGGSGEQYF
-	TRBJ2-3	TRBV19	-	TGTGCCAGTAGTATATCTTCCCGAATGAGGGATACGCAGTATTTT	CASSISSRMRDTQYF
-	TRBJ1-3	TRBV5-6	-	TGTGCCAGCAGCTTGGTAGGGGGTTCTGGAAACACCATATATTTT	CASSLVGGSGNTIYF
TRBD2	TRBJ2-1	TRBV7-9	-	TGTGCCAGCAGCCCCGGGACTAGCGCGAACAATGAGCAGTTCTTC	CASSPGTSANNEQFF